Presented here are 23 T cell receptor beta chains from one specimen sequenced in a study of OX40 agonist ivuxolimab in advanced cancers. Measured with immunoSEQ multiplex PCR; TCRdb has only the in-frame clones, and not every one. Of about 150,000 clones in the sample, approximately 94% were seen once. Sequenced here: CD4+ or CD8+ T cells sorted from blood, sampled in a trial of the OX40 agonist ivuxolimab. These receptors all stem from an adult with an advanced solid tumor such as melanoma, head and neck, liver or kidney cancer.

As to this clone: The sample contains more than one DNA sequence encoding this CDR3. V and J are TRBV19 and TRBJ1-2; a possible D gene is TRBD1 (5 bases). The CDR3 runs to 15 residues. Germline V gives CDR1 LNHDA, CDR2 SQIVND (reference sequence). Trimming took off 3 bases at V and 2 bases at J, with 13 bases between the two ends. The DNA of the CDR3 is TGTGCCAGTAGTATTGTCGGACAACTGAACTATGGCTACACCTTC. This sequence encodes CASSIVGQLNYGYTF.

The rearrangement joins TRBV7-9 to TRBJ1-2, with 9 bases that match TRBD1. This CDR3 is built from 14 residues. Looked up from germline, CDR1 is SEHNR and CDR2 is FQNEAQ (reference sequence). With 1 base clipped from V and 4 bases from J, the junction kept 1 base outside the gene matches. The CDR3 protein is CASSLETGGYGYTF. The DNA of the CDR3 is TGTGCCAGCAGCTTAGAGACAGGGGGCTATGGCTACACCTTC.

This rearrangement joins TRBV7-3 to TRBJ2-3; perhaps D is TRBD1 or TRBD2 (6 bases each). This CDR3 contains 16 residues. Trimming removed 0 bases from V and 6 bases from J, with 16 bases in between. Germline V gene data show CDR1 as SGHTA and CDR2 as FQGTGA. CDR3 sequence (DNA): TGTGCCAGCAGCTTAACGTTCAGGAGAGGGGGGGATACGCAGTATTTT. Protein product: CASSLTFRRGGDTQYF.

The genes are TRBV21-1 and TRBJ1-5. TRBV21-1 is classified as a pseudogene. The CDR3 sequence is 20 residues long. Here the CDR3 reads CASSKEIPVRRRDSNQPQHF. DNA for the CDR3: TGTGCCAGCAGCAAAGAGATACCAGTAAGGCGACGGGATAGCAATCAGCCCCAGCATTTT.

CDR3 residues: CASSPISGRGMNTGELFF. The CDR3 DNA is TGTGCCAGCAGCCCGATATCGGGAAGGGGCATGAACACCGGGGAGCTGTTTTTT. V gene TRBV5-6 combines with J gene TRBJ2-2; D is perhaps TRBD1 or TRBD2 (5 bases each). The V gene lost 4 bases and the J gene lost 1 base, with 20 bases spanning the gap. CDR1 SGHDT and CDR2 YYEEEE come from the germline V gene. The CDR3 length is 18 residues. Based on the CDR3 plus reference TRBV5-6 and TRBJ2-2, the full variable domain is DAGVTQSPTHLIKTRGQQVTLRCSPKSGHDTVSWYQQALGQGPQFIFQYYEEEERQRGNFPDRFSGHQFPNYSSELNVNALLLGDSALYLCASSPISGRGMNTGELFFGEGSRLTVL.

The chain carries TRBV27 and TRBJ1-2; 9 bases match TRBD1. The trim removed 7 bases at V and 5 bases at J, leaving 5 bases unmatched. Germline CDR1 reads MNHEY; CDR2 reads SMNVEV (reference sequence). CDR3 length equals 13 residues. CDR3 nucleotide sequence: TGTGCCAGCAAAACAGGGGGCTTATATGGCTACACCTTC. Protein: CASKTGGLYGYTF.

The chain recombines TRBV7-9 with TRBJ1-2; the match to TRBD1 covers 8 bases. CDR1 is SEHNR, CDR2 FQNEAQ, per germline (reference sequence). J was trimmed by 1 base and V by 4 bases; bases with no gene match: 11. The CDR3 sequence is 17 residues long. Here the CDR3 reads CASSSVLTGAINYGYTF. As DNA, the CDR3 is TGTGCCAGCAGCTCCGTTTTGACAGGGGCAATTAACTATGGCTACACCTTC.

The rearrangement uses TRBV5-6 and TRBJ1-6, with D unresolved. Trimming cost V 4 bases and J 8 bases, with 19 bases left between them. Looked up from germline, CDR1 is SGHDT and CDR2 is YYEEEE. The CDR3 has 16 amino acids. The CDR3 here is CASSPTPGSYDSPLHF. CDR3 in DNA: TGTGCCAGCAGCCCTACACCCGGTAGCTACGATTCACCCCTCCACTTT.

The chain carries TRBV7-2 and TRBJ1-5; D perhaps matches TRBD1 (6 bases). In germline, CDR1 is SGHTA, CDR2 FQGNSA. This CDR3 comprises 13 residues. Trimming took off 5 bases at V and 5 bases at J, with 10 bases between the two ends. CDR3 amino acids: CASSAQGDQPQHF. The CDR3 DNA reads TGTGCCAGCAGCGCACAGGGTGATCAGCCCCAGCATTTT.

This chain uses TRBV5-6 with TRBJ1-2, with 9 bases matching TRBD1. Losses at the gene ends were 2 bases for V and 0 bases for J; bases not matched to a gene: 5. This CDR3 spans 16 amino acids. From germline, CDR1 is SGHDT and CDR2 YYEEEE. CDR3 bases: TGTGCCAGCAGCTTTGGGGACAGGGCCGCTAACTATGGCTACACCTTC. This encodes CASSFGDRAANYGYTF. Variable domain in full (rest from reference TRBV5-6 and TRBJ1-2): DAGVTQSPTHLIKTRGQQVTLRCSPKSGHDTVSWYQQALGQGPQFIFQYYEEEERQRGNFPDRFSGHQFPNYSSELNVNALLLGDSALYLCASSFGDRAANYGYTFGSGTRLTVV.

CDR3: CASGTGNTYEQYF. CDR3 DNA: TGCGCCAGCGGGACAGGGAATACCTACGAGCAGTACTTC. The gene calls are TRBV5-1 and TRBJ2-7; 9 bases map to TRBD1. Trimming took 7 bases from V and 2 from J; bases not matched to a gene: 4. CDR3 size: 13 residues. In germline, CDR1 is SGHRS, CDR2 YFSETQ.

The rearrangement joins TRBV9 to TRBJ2-3, with D possibly matching TRBD2 (6 bases). The CDR3 runs 17 residues. V was pared by 2 bases and J by 2 bases, with 18 bases between. The germline V gene has CDR1 SGDLS and CDR2 YYNGEE. DNA of the CDR3: TGTGCCAGCAGCGTGGGCTGGGCAGCGGGCCTCACAGATACGCAGTATTTT. It is translated as CASSVGWAAGLTDTQYF.

The chain uses TRBV5-6 and TRBJ1-4; 7 bases align to TRBD1. V was clipped by 2 bases and J by 7 bases; unmatched bases: 5. The CDR3 totals 14 residues. Per the germline V gene, CDR1 is SGHDT and CDR2 is YYEEEE. CDR3 bases: TGTGCCAGCAGCTTCACAGGGGAAGGTGAAAAACTGTTTTTT. Residues: CASSFTGEGEKLFF.

The gene calls are TRBV6-1 and TRBJ1-2, with D perhaps matching TRBD1 (5 bases). There are 13 residues in the CDR3. Germline V gene lookup returns CDR1 MNHNS and CDR2 SASEGT. V was clipped by 2 bases and J by 2 bases, with 6 bases between them. The CDR3 DNA follows: TGTGCCAGCAGTGAAAGACAGAACTATGGCTACACCTTC. Translated, it gives CASSERQNYGYTF.

This sequence joins TRBV28 and TRBJ2-7; possibly TRBD2 for D (5 bases). CDR3 length: 14 residues. CDR1 is MDHEN, CDR2 SYDVKM, per germline. Trimming pared 6 bases from V and 0 bases from J, leaving 12 bases between. In nucleotides, the CDR3 is TGTGCCAGCAGCCCAGCTAGCCTCTCCTACGAGCAGTACTTC. Translation: CASSPASLSYEQYF.

V is TRBV10-3 and J is TRBJ2-7; TRBD1 matches 7 bases. Trimming cost V 2 bases and J 4 bases; bases outside gene matches: 5. Germline V gene sequence: CDR1 ENHRY, CDR2 SYGVKD. CDR3 length equals 14 residues. CDR3 nucleotide sequence: TGTGCCATCAGTGAGCGACAGGGAGCATACGAGCAGTACTTC. Protein sequence: CAISERQGAYEQYF.

The chain carries TRBV12-5 and TRBJ2-1; TRBD2 agrees at 7 bases. The CDR3 is 12 residues long. Germline CDR1 LGHNT, CDR2 FRNRAP. V was clipped by 2 bases and J by 13 bases; unmatched bases: 5. The CDR3 spells CASGLPPGLQFF. The CDR3 coding sequence is TGTGCTAGTGGTTTGCCCCCGGGACTACAGTTCTTC.

The chain employs TRBV29-1 and TRBJ1-5; D is undetermined. The CDR3 loop spans 12 amino acids. The V gene lost 4 bases and the J gene lost 2 bases, with 6 bases spanning the gap. Germline V lookup: CDR1 SQVTM, CDR2 ANQGSEA. CDR3 amino acids: CSVGEGNQPQHF. The CDR3 nucleotides are TGCAGCGTTGGGGAGGGCAATCAGCCCCAGCATTTT.

This rearrangement joins TRBV7-2 to TRBJ2-7, with D possibly TRBD1 on 6 matching bases. CDR3 size: 16 residues. Germline assignment: CDR1 SGHTA and CDR2 FQGNSA. Trimming stripped 4 bases from V and 3 bases from J, with 19 bases between. CDR3 nucleotide sequence: TGTGCCAGCAGCTCGTTACCACTAGGACAGAACTACGAGCAGTACTTC. Translation: CASSSLPLGQNYEQYF.

The chain uses TRBV18 and TRBJ2-1; 9 positions match TRBD1. After removal of 6 bases from V and 6 bases from J, the junction contained 6 bases not matched to a gene. The CDR3 length is 14 residues. Germline CDR1 and CDR2: KGHSH and LQKENI. For the CDR3, the DNA is TGTGCCAGCTCTCCCGGGACAGGGATCAATGAGCAGTTCTTC. It is translated as CASSPGTGINEQFF.

V and J are TRBV6-5 and TRBJ2-7; 7 bases are a match to TRBD1. The ends lost 8 bases at V and 6 bases at J; junction bases unmatched: 10. The CDR3 has 13 residues. The V gene's germline CDR1 is MNHEY and CDR2 SVGAGI. This CDR3 is CASSDRAGGEQYF. The CDR3 DNA sequence: TGTGCCAGCTCTGACAGGGCCGGAGGCGAGCAGTACTTC.

This clone appeared a single time. The chain combines TRBV9 with TRBJ1-2, with 8 nucleotides matching TRBD1. The V gene end was trimmed by 3 bases and the J gene end by 4 bases; junction bases not matched to a gene: 11. The length of the CDR3 is 16 residues. CDR1 SGDLS and CDR2 YYNGEE come from the germline V gene. CDR3 coding DNA: TGTGCCAGCAGCGCCCGTGTGGGACAGGAGAGCTATGGCTACACCTTC. Its protein product is CASSARVGQESYGYTF. The entire variable domain, with the rest obtained from reference TRBV9 and TRBJ1-2, is as follows: DSGVTQTPKHLITATGQRVTLRCSPRSGDLSVYWYQQSLDQGLQFLIQYYNGEERAKGNILERFSAQQFPDLHSELNLSSLELGDSALYFCASSARVGQESYGYTFGSGTRLTVV.

The chain links TRBV5-4 to TRBJ1-4, with D unresolved. The CDR3 is made up of 17 amino acids. The germline V and J ends were trimmed by 4 bases and 4 bases, with 20 bases remaining between them. Germline V gene lookup returns CDR1 SGHNT and CDR2 YYREEE (reference sequence). CDR3 in DNA: TGTGCCAGCAGCCTTACCACCTTGGACGGACGTAATGAAAAACTGTTTTTT. It specifies CASSLTTLDGRNEKLFF.